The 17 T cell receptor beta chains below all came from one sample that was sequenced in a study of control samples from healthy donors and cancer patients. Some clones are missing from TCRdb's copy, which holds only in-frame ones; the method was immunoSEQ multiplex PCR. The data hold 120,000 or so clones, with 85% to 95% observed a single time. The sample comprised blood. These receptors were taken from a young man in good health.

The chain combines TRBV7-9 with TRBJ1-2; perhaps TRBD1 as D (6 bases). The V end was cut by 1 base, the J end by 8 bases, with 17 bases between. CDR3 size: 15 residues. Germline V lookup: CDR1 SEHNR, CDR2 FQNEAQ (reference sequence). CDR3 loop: CASSLDGRGSGGYTF. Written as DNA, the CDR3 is TGTGCCAGCAGCTTAGATGGCAGGGGCTCGGGCGGCTACACCTTC.

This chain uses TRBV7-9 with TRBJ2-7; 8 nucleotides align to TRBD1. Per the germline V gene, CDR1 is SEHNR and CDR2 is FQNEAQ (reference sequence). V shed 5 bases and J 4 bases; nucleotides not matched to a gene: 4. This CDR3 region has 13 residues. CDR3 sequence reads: CASSETGGYEQYF. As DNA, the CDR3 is TGTGCCAGCAGCGAAACAGGGGGTTACGAGCAGTACTTC.

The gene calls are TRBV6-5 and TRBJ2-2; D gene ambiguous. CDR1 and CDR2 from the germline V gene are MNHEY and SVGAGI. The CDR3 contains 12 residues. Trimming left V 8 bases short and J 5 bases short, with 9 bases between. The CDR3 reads CASLYHTGELFF. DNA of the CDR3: TGTGCCAGCCTCTATCATACCGGGGAGCTGTTTTTT.

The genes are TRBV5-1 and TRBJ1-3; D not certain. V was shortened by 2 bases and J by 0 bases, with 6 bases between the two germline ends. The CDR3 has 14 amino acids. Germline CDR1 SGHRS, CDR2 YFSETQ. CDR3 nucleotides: TGCGCCAGCAGCTTTGGGGACTCTGGAAACACCATATATTTT. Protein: CASSFGDSGNTIYF.

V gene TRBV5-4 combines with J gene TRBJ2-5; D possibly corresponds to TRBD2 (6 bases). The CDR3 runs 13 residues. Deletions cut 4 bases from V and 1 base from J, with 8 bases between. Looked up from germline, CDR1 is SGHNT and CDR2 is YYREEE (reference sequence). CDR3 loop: CASSGGSQETQYF. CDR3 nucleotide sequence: TGTGCCAGCAGCGGAGGGTCCCAAGAGACCCAGTACTTC.

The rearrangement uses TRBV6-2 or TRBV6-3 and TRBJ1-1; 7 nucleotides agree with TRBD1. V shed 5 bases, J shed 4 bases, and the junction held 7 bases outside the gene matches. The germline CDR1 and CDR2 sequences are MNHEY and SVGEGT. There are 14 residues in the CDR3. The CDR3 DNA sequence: TGTGCCAGCAGTCTGGACAGGAGGGCCACTGAAGCTTTCTTT. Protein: CASSLDRRATEAFF.

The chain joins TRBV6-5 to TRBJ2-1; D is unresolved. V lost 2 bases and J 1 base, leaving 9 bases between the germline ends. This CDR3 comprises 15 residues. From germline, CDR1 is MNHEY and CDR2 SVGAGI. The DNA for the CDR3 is TGTGCCAGCAGTTACAGCAGGCATTCCTACAATGAGCAGTTCTTC. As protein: CASSYSRHSYNEQFF.

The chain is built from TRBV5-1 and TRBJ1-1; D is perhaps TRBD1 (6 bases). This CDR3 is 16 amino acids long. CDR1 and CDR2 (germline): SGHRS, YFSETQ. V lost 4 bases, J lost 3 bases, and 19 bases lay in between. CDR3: CASSPDGGQRDTEAFF. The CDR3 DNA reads TGCGCCAGCAGCCCGGACGGGGGGCAAAGGGACACTGAAGCTTTCTTT.

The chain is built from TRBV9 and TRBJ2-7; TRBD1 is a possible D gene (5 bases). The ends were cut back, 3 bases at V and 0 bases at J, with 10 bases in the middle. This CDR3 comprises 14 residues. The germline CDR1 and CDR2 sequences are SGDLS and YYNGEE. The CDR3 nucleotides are TGTGCCAGCAGCGCCGACCAGGGCTCCTACGAGCAGTACTTC. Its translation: CASSADQGSYEQYF.

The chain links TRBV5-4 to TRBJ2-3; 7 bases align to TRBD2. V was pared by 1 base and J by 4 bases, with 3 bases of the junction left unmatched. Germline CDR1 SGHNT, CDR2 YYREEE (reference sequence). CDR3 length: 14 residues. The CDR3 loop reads CASSLPSGPDTQYF. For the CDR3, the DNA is TGTGCCAGCAGCTTGCCTAGCGGCCCAGATACGCAGTATTTT.

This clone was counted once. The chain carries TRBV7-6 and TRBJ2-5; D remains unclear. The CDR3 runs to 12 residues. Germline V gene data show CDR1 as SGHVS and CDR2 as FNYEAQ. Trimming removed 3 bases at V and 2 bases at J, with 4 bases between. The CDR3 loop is CASSLGQETQYF. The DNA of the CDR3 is TGTGCCAGCAGCTTGGGGCAAGAGACCCAGTACTTC.

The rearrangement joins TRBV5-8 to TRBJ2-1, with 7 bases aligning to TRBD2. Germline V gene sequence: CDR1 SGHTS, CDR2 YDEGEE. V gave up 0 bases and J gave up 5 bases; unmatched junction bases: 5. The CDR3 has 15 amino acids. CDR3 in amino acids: CASSLARGVNNEQFF. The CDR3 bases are TGTGCCAGCAGCTTGGCCCGGGGGGTAAACAATGAGCAGTTCTTC.

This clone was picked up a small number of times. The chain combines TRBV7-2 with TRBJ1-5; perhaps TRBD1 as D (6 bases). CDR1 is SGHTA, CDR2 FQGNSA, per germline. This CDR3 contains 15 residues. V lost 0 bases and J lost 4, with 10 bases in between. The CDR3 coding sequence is TGTGCCAGCAGCTTAGCGAGACAGGAGAATCAGCCCCAGCATTTT. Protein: CASSLARQENQPQHF.

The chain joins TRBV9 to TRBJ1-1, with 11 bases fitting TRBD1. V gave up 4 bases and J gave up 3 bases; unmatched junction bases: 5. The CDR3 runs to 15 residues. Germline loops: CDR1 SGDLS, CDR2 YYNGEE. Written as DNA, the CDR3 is TGTGCCAGCAGCCAAGGGACAGGGGGGTACACTGAAGCTTTCTTT. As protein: CASSQGTGGYTEAFF.

CDR3 amino acids: CASSPAGVATDTQYF. DNA of the CDR3: TGTGCCAGCAGCCCCGCGGGTGTTGCCACAGATACGCAGTATTTT. The rearrangement joins TRBV7-2 to TRBJ2-3; a possible D gene is TRBD2 (5 bases). The germline V and J ends were trimmed by 5 bases and 2 bases, with 14 bases remaining between them. Germline V gives CDR1 SGHTA, CDR2 FQGNSA. This CDR3 has 15 amino acids.

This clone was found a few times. The CDR3 DNA sequence: TGTGCCAGCAGTATAGGGCTCAGCGGCTACACCTTC. Protein product: CASSIGLSGYTF. V and J are TRBV12-3 or TRBV12-4 and TRBJ1-2; D uncertain. The V gene lost 5 bases and the J gene lost 8 bases, with 12 bases spanning the gap. The CDR3 consists of 12 residues.

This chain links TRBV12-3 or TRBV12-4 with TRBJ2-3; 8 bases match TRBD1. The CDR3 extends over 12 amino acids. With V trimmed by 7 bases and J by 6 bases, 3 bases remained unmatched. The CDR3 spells CASTYRGDTQYF. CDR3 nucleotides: TGTGCCAGCACATACAGGGGGGATACGCAGTATTTT.